The 20 T cell receptor beta chains in this list originate from one sample, sequenced in a study of blood T cell repertoires in COVID-19 (TCRdb year 2020). To prepare the library, the immunoSEQ multiplex PCR assay was applied. TCRdb took this table from immuneACCESS and kept in-frame rearrangements with V and J called. Such tables lack part of the clones; where checked against another copy, unresolved V genes explain under half of the gap, and the rest is unexplained. This sample comprises about 55,000 clones, roughly 70% of them detected only once. Of the sample, roughly 13% is held by the ten largest clones. What was sequenced was peripheral blood. These receptors were collected from a woman in her seventies with acute or convalescent COVID-19.

This clone appeared a few times. CDR3 in amino acids: CASSLGGRSTEAFF. CDR3 bases: TGTGCCAGCAGCTTAGGAGGGAGGTCCACTGAAGCTTTCTTT. The V and J genes are TRBV7-9 and TRBJ1-1; D gene unclear. V was trimmed by 1 base and J by 4 bases, leaving 10 bases between them. The germline CDR1 and CDR2 sequences are SEHNR and FQNEAQ (reference sequence). The CDR3 runs 14 residues.

This chain links TRBV18 with TRBJ1-2; D not certain. In germline, CDR1 is KGHSH, CDR2 LQKENI. V was shortened by 1 base and J by 5 bases, with 11 bases between the two germline ends. CDR3 length: 14 residues. The CDR3 DNA reads TGTGCCAGCTCACCACGATCGGAGTCATATGGCTACACCTTC. Encoded protein: CASSPRSESYGYTF.

J is TRBJ2-1 and V is TRBV29-1; tentative D call: TRBD1 (6 bases). The CDR3 has 13 residues. Trimming shortened V by 6 bases and J by 12 bases, and 21 bases separated the two germline ends. Germline V gene lookup returns CDR1 SQVTM and CDR2 ANQGSEA. As DNA, the CDR3 is TGCAGCGTGGAACCCGGGCTCCTCAGGGGGCAGTTCTTC. It translates to CSVEPGLLRGQFF.

About this clone: Other nucleotide sequences from this sample produce the same CDR3. The CDR3 loop reads CSVEGQLNTEAFF. CDR3 sequence (DNA): TGCAGCGTTGAGGGACAGCTGAACACTGAAGCTTTCTTT. This chain joins TRBV29-1 and TRBJ1-1; 7 bases map to TRBD1. CDR1 is SQVTM and CDR2 is ANQGSEA in the germline V gene. V dropped 3 bases and J dropped 0; count of bases not matched to a gene: 1. The CDR3 is 13 residues long.

The chain has TRBV7-9 and TRBJ1-6; possible D gene TRBD1, 5 bases. CDR1 is SEHNR, CDR2 FQNEAQ, per germline (reference sequence). This CDR3 comprises 16 residues. The V end lost 4 bases, the J end lost 7 bases, and 17 bases lay between the germline ends. The CDR3 protein is CASSSAQASRNSPLHF. The CDR3 bases are TGTGCCAGCAGCTCAGCACAGGCGTCGAGGAATTCACCCCTCCACTTT.

The gene calls are TRBV7-3 and TRBJ1-1; 8 nucleotides align to TRBD1. Losses at the gene ends were 5 bases for V and 6 bases for J; bases not matched to a gene: 5. Looked up from germline, CDR1 is SGHTA and CDR2 is FQGTGA. The CDR3 covers 13 residues. CDR3 in amino acids: CASSPGGRAEAFF. CDR3 coding DNA: TGTGCCAGCAGCCCAGGGGGCAGGGCTGAAGCTTTCTTT.

This clone was observed a few times. CDR3 loop: CASSRQGAGTEAFF. CDR3 in DNA: TGTGCCAGCTCACGACAGGGGGCGGGAACTGAAGCTTTCTTT. The gene calls are TRBV18 and TRBJ1-1, with TRBD1 matching 10 bases. Germline loops: CDR1 KGHSH, CDR2 LQKENI. V dropped 4 bases and J dropped 5; count of bases not matched to a gene: 4. This CDR3 has 14 amino acids.

The CDR3 nucleotides read TGTGCCACCAGTGTGGGCCGATATGGCTACACCTTC. Its translation is CATSVGRYGYTF. The V and J genes are TRBV24-1 and TRBJ1-2; no clear D gene. CDR3 length: 12 residues. The V gene lost 5 bases and the J gene lost 5 bases, with 8 bases spanning the gap. Germline loops: CDR1 KGHDR, CDR2 SFDVKD.

The chain uses TRBV14 and TRBJ2-6, with a weak D call TRBD1 (5 bases). CDR1 is SGHDN, CDR2 FVKESK, per germline. The CDR3 length is 19 residues. The ends were cut back, 4 bases at V and 0 bases at J, with 19 bases in the middle. The CDR3 bases are TGTGCCAGCAGCCCATTTAGGGGCAGGCAGAGCTCTGGGGCCAACGTCCTGACTTTC. Protein: CASSPFRGRQSSGANVLTF.

This clone was seen a handful of times. This chain connects TRBV18 to TRBJ2-7, with D unresolved. The CDR3 runs 15 residues. Germline-derived CDR1 and CDR2 are KGHSH and LQKENI. V lost 2 bases to trimming and J lost 6 bases, with 17 bases between them. The CDR3 nucleotides are TGTGCCAGCTCACCATCCGCCGGGTATCCAGCCGAGCAGTACTTC. It codes for CASSPSAGYPAEQYF.

The chain couples TRBV10-3 to TRBJ2-3; D gene unclear. Trimming took off 6 bases at V and 0 bases at J, with 7 bases between the two ends. The CDR3 is 13 amino acids. Germline V gene lookup returns CDR1 ENHRY and CDR2 SYGVKD. CDR3 in amino acids: CAIRAPSTDTQYF. The DNA of the CDR3 is TGTGCCATCAGGGCACCTAGCACAGATACGCAGTATTTT.

This clone was counted only a few times. This sequence joins TRBV24-1 and TRBJ2-1; 7 bases fit TRBD1. CDR1 is KGHDR and CDR2 is SFDVKD in the germline V gene. This CDR3 comprises 16 residues. Germline trimming cut 3 bases from V and 4 bases from J; bases unmatched to any gene: 8. Here the CDR3 DNA reads TGTGCCACCAGTGATGCCCGACAGGGACCTTACAATGAGCAGTTCTTC. As protein: CATSDARQGPYNEQFF.

The chain is built from TRBV6-5 and TRBJ1-5, with unresolved D. V lost 5 bases, J lost 0 bases, and 5 bases lay in between. Per germline, CDR1 MNHEY and CDR2 SVGAGI. The CDR3 loop spans 13 amino acids. The CDR3: CASSPYSNQPQHF. Here the CDR3 DNA reads TGTGCCAGCAGTCCTTATAGCAATCAGCCCCAGCATTTT.

V is TRBV7-9 and J is TRBJ2-1; 7 bases map to TRBD2. Germline CDR1 and CDR2: SEHNR and FQNEAQ (reference sequence). The CDR3 has 13 amino acids. V shed 5 bases and J 8 bases; nucleotides not matched to a gene: 6. As DNA, the CDR3 is TGTGCCAGCAGCCGCGGGGGTCCAGATGAGCAGTTCTTC. This encodes CASSRGGPDEQFF.

In DNA, the CDR3 is TGTGCCAGCAGCCAAGAACGGAGGACAGGGGAAGCTTTCTTT. Encoded protein: CASSQERRTGEAFF. The chain uses TRBV3-1 (or the pseudogene TRBV3-2) and TRBJ1-1; TRBD1 matches 8 bases. CDR1 and CDR2 (germline): LGHDT, YNNKEL (reference sequence). V lost 0 bases and J lost 8; bases outside the gene matches: 5. This CDR3 contains 14 residues.

The V and J genes are TRBV7-2 and TRBJ2-3; D remains ambiguous. The V gene's germline CDR1 is SGHTA and CDR2 FQGNSA. Trimming took 2 bases from V and 6 from J, leaving 9 bases between them. This CDR3 region has 13 residues. This CDR3 is CASSLSRLDTQYF. DNA of the CDR3: TGTGCCAGCAGCTTATCCAGACTCGATACGCAGTATTTT. The full variable domain, its missing parts supplied by reference TRBV7-2 and TRBJ2-3, is GAGVSQSPSNKVTEKGKDVELRCDPISGHTALYWYRQSLGQGLEFLIYFQGNSAPDKSGLPSDRFSAERTGGSVSTLTIQRTQQEDSAVYLCASSLSRLDTQYFGPGTRLTVL.

This clone has just one count. V gene TRBV24-1 combines with J gene TRBJ2-5; maybe TRBD1 (6 bases). The ends were cut back, 3 bases at V and 3 bases at J, with 13 bases in the middle. The CDR3 has 15 amino acids. CDR1 and CDR2 (germline): KGHDR, SFDVKD. The CDR3 bases are TGTGCCACCAGTGATAAGGACAGAAAGAAAGAGACCCAGTACTTC. The encoded protein is CATSDKDRKKETQYF.

Only a few counts were recorded for this clone. The rearrangement joins TRBV6-5 to TRBJ2-2, with D hard to call. The germline V gene encodes CDR1 MNHEY and CDR2 SVGAGI. The CDR3 runs 14 residues. V gave up 2 bases and J gave up 4 bases, with 8 bases separating them. The CDR3 nucleotides read TGTGCCAGCAGTTACGATTCGGGCACCGGGGAGCTGTTTTTT. Translated, it gives CASSYDSGTGELFF.

CDR3 DNA: TGTGCCACCAGTGACTGGGACACCACGGGGGCTTTCTTT. This gives the protein CATSDWDTTGAFF. The chain joins TRBV24-1 to TRBJ1-1, with D tentatively TRBD1 (6 bases). Germline V CDR1 and CDR2: KGHDR, SFDVKD. This CDR3 is built from 13 residues. V gave up 4 bases and J gave up 11 bases, with 16 bases separating them.

The CDR3 region is CASSLGKTNEKLFF. The CDR3 nucleotides are TGCGCCAGCAGTCTGGGCAAAACTAATGAAAAACTGTTTTTT. V is TRBV5-1 and J is TRBJ1-4; no clear D. The V gene lost 5 bases and the J gene lost 1 base, with 9 bases spanning the gap. The CDR3 has 14 residues. Germline V gene lookup returns CDR1 SGHRS and CDR2 YFSETQ.